A selection of T cell receptor beta chains follows, all from one sample in a study of blood T cell repertoires in COVID-19. Assay: immunoSEQ multiplex PCR; the TCRdb copy retains only in-frame clones and omits some. The sample holds about 240,000 clones, roughly 80% seen once. Sequencing input: peripheral blood. These receptors all come from a woman aged 18-29 years with acute or convalescent COVID-19. Both conserved end residues are part of each CDR3. The D gene is left open where the match is weak. The listing skips clone size in some rows; elsewhere it reads once, few, many or a size class.

V	length	D	J	size	CDR3	DNA
TRBV15	20	TRBD1	TRBJ1-1	NA	CATSRPGTAYFHGLNTEAFF	TGTGCCACCAGCAGACCCGGGACAGCCTATTTCCACGGACTGAACACTGAAGCTTTCTTT
TRBV23-1	17	NA	TRBJ1-2	NA	CASSQPWTSLGANGYTF	TGCGCCAGCAGTCAACCCTGGACCAGCCTAGGGGCTAATGGCTACACCTTC
TRBV7-8	15	TRBD1	TRBJ1-5	NA	CASSLGDRPYQPQHF	TGTGCCAGCAGCTTAGGGGACAGGCCTTATCAGCCCCAGCATTTT
TRBV20-1	13	NA	TRBJ2-5	NA	CSASSRRGETQYF	TGCAGTGCTAGTTCGCGTAGGGGAGAGACCCAGTACTTC
TRBV14	13	NA	TRBJ2-7	NA	CASSQELRSEQYF	TGTGCCAGCAGCCAAGAACTCAGGTCCGAGCAGTACTTC
TRBV24-1	15	NA	TRBJ2-7	NA	CATSDPSRGGYEQYF	TGTGCCACCAGTGACCCTTCTAGGGGCGGCTACGAGCAGTACTTC
TRBV6-2/TRBV6-3	19	NA	TRBJ2-6	NA	CASSPTSPTGPSGANVLTF	TGTGCCAGCAGTCCCACCTCTCCGACAGGCCCATCTGGGGCCAACGTCCTGACTTTC
TRBV6-2/TRBV6-3	19	NA	TRBJ1-1	NA	CASSYGSDSLPRMNTEAFF	TGTGCCAGCAGTTACGGGTCCGACAGCCTGCCGCGGATGAACACTGAAGCTTTCTTT
TRBV9	14	NA	TRBJ2-2	NA	CASSVEIAPGELFF	TGTGCCAGCAGCGTAGAGATAGCTCCCGGGGAGCTGTTTTTT
TRBV28	13	TRBD1	TRBJ1-5	few	CASRTGEHQPQHF	TGTGCCAGTCGGACAGGGGAACATCAGCCCCAGCATTTT
TRBV6-2/TRBV6-3	16	TRBD2	TRBJ2-7	NA	CASSRWTSWDSYEQYF	TGTGCCAGCAGCCGGTGGACTAGCTGGGACTCCTACGAGCAGTACTTC
TRBV14	16	NA	TRBJ2-2	NA	CASSQVPGWNTGELFF	TGTGCCAGCAGCCAAGTTCCGGGGTGGAACACCGGGGAGCTGTTTTTT
TRBV29-1	15	TRBD2	TRBJ2-5	NA	CSVGRTSATQETQYF	TGCAGCGTTGGCAGGACTAGTGCAACCCAAGAGACCCAGTACTTC
TRBV7-2	17	TRBD1	TRBJ1-3	NA	CASSSRAGGAFGNTIYF	TGTGCCAGCAGCTCACGTGCAGGGGGCGCCTTTGGAAACACCATATATTTT
TRBV5-1	13	NA	TRBJ1-5	NA	CASSFGPSQPQHF	TGCGCCAGCAGCTTTGGTCCCAGTCAGCCCCAGCATTTT
TRBV12-5	14	TRBD1	TRBJ2-1	NA	CASGLVESGTGQFF	TGTGCTAGTGGTTTGGTTGAGTCCGGGACAGGGCAGTTCTTC
TRBV14	16	NA	TRBJ1-2	NA	CASSSLKRGGGDGYTF	TGTGCCAGCAGCTCCCTCAAGAGGGGGGGAGGCGATGGCTACACCTTC
TRBV30	15	NA	TRBJ1-6	NA	CAWRVLGSYNSPLHF	TGTGCCTGGCGGGTTTTGGGTTCCTATAATTCACCCCTCCACTTT
TRBV2	16	TRBD1	TRBJ2-5	once	CASSEIPQGVLGTQYF	TGTGCCAGCAGTGAGATCCCCCAGGGGGTGCTGGGGACCCAGTACTTC
TRBV6-5	16	TRBD2	TRBJ2-7	NA	CASSYSTGGSSYEQYF	TGTGCCAGCAGTTACTCGACTGGCGGGAGCTCCTACGAGCAGTACTTC
TRBV7-6	15	TRBD1	TRBJ2-3	NA	CASSPDRGQTDTQYF	TGTGCCAGCAGCCCGGACAGGGGGCAAACAGATACGCAGTATTTT
TRBV7-9	13	NA	TRBJ1-2	NA	CASSLGRNYGYTF	TGTGCCAGCAGCTTAGGGCGGAACTATGGCTACACCTTC
TRBV7-9	15	NA	TRBJ1-6	NA	CASSLAGGTNSPLHF	TGTGCCAGCAGCTTAGCGGGAGGGACTAATTCACCCCTCCACTTT
TRBV29-1	14	NA	TRBJ2-1	NA	CSAMGTPPGNEQFF	TGCAGCGCTATGGGGACTCCCCCCGGCAATGAGCAGTTCTTC
TRBV20-1	11	NA	TRBJ2-7	NA	CSAGQTYEQYF	TGCAGTGCTGGACAGACATACGAGCAGTACTTC
TRBV6-6	14	TRBD2	TRBJ2-1	NA	CASLLAGGRNEQFF	TGTGCCAGCCTCTTGGCGGGAGGCCGGAATGAGCAGTTCTTC
TRBV19	12	NA	TRBJ1-5	once	CASSQRDQPQHF	TGTGCCAGTAGTCAGAGGGATCAGCCCCAGCATTTT
TRBV20-1	15	NA	TRBJ2-1	once	CSASSPARGNTEQFF	TGCAGTGCTAGTTCGCCGGCCAGGGGTAACACTGAGCAGTTCTTC
TRBV4-2	17	TRBD1	TRBJ2-7	once	CASSQPDRRPNFGEQYF	TGTGCCAGCAGCCAACCGGACAGGCGTCCCAACTTCGGAGAGCAGTACTTC
TRBV5-1	14	NA	TRBJ2-5	NA	CASSFVGLGETQYF	TGCGCCAGCAGCTTCGTGGGGCTGGGGGAGACCCAGTACTTC